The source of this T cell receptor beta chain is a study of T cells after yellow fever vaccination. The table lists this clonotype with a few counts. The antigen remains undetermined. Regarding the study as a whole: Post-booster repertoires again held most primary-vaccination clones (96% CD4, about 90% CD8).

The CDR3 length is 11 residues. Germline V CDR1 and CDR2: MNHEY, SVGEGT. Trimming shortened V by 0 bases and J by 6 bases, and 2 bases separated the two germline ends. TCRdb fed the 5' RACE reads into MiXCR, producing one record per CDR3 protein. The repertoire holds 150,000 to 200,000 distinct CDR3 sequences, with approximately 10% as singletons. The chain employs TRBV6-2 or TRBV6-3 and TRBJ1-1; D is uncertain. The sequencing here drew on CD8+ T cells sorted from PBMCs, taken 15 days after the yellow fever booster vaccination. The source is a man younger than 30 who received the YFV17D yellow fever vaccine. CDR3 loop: CASSYSSEAFF. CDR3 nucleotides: TGTGCCAGCAGTTACTCATCTGAAGCTTTCTTT.